This entry is about one T cell receptor beta chain. Authors' data handling: Amplifying reference gene primers gave estimates of nucleated cell counts. TCRdb's table, derived via immunoSEQ multiplex PCR, lists solely in-frame clones and lacks some. The DNA gave D and trimming, while V, J and clone size come from that table. This table has about 220,000 clones, approximately 82% appearing once. This entry comes from a study of blood T cell repertoires in COVID-19. Study overall: The United States, Italy and Spain provided the acute and convalescent COVID-19 samples. The cDNA or gDNA used as material had been derived from T cells, B-cell-depleted T cells, or PBMCs.

The germline CDR1 and CDR2 sequences are SEHNR and FQNEAQ (reference sequence). The CDR3 extends over 12 amino acids. Trimming took off 1 base at V and 5 bases at J, with 3 bases between the two ends. The chain has TRBV7-9 and TRBJ2-1; the D is unclear. The material sequenced was peripheral blood. This sequence was found in a man in his fifties or sixties with active or convalescent COVID-19. CDR3 loop: CASSLVNNEQFF. In DNA form, the CDR3 reads TGTGCCAGCAGCTTAGTAAACAATGAGCAGTTCTTC.